The entry that follows covers one T cell receptor beta chain sequence. The data were taken from a study of blood T cell repertoires in COVID-19. Turning to the study itself: Sites in the United States, Italy and Spain provided acute and convalescent COVID-19 samples. Sample material is recorded as cDNA or gDNA derived from T cells, B-cell-depleted T cells, or PBMCs.

While infection was still active, Seattle patients were enrolled and then followed longitudinally. This CDR3 spans 14 amino acids. The germline V gene has CDR1 KGHSH and CDR2 LQKENI. J was trimmed by 2 bases and V by 2 bases; bases with no gene match: 3. Per the study methods: How many nucleated cells were present was estimated from reference gene primer amplification. Data came from immunoSEQ multiplex PCR; TCRdb stores just in-frame clones and leaves some out. V and J calls and clone size are copied from that table; D and trimming were computed from the DNA. The table shows 75,000 to 90,000 clones, with about 92% occurring only once.

The source is a man aged 18 to 30 with COVID-19, enrolled during active disease. The chain joins TRBV18 to TRBJ2-7; 7 nucleotides align to TRBD1. Sequencing used peripheral blood. CDR3 sequence reads: CASSPWGQTYEQYF. For the CDR3, the DNA is TGTGCCAGCTCACCATGGGGACAGACCTACGAGCAGTACTTC. The variable domain in full, completed from reference TRBV18 and TRBJ2-7, reads NAGVMQNPRHLVRRRGQEARLRCSPMKGHSHVYWYRQLPEEGLKFMVYLQKENIIDESGMPKERFSAEFPKEGPSILRIQQVVRGDSAAYFCASSPWGQTYEQYFGPGTRLTVT.